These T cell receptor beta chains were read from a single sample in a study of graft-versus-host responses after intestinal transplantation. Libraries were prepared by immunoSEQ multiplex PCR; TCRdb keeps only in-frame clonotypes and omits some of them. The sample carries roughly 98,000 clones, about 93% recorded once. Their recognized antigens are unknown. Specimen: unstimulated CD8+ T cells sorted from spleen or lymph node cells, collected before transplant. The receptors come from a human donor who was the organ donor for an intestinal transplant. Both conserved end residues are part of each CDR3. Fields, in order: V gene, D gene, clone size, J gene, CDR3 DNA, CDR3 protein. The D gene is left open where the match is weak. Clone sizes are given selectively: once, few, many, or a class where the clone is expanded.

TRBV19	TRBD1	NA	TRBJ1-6	TGTGCTCGACAGGGCTCCTATAATTCACCCCTCCACTTT	CARQGSYNSPLHF
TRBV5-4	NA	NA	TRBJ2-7	TGTGCCAGCAGCTTCGGGACAAACTACGAGCAGTACTTC	CASSFGTNYEQYF
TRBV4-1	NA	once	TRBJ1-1	TGCGCCAGCAGCCAAGCCTACCGAGGAGGTGGGGCTGAAGCTTTCTTT	CASSQAYRGGGAEAFF
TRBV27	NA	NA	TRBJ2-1	TGTGCCAGCTCCTCGGGGGAGAGCTCCTACAATGAGCAGTTCTTC	CASSSGESSYNEQFF
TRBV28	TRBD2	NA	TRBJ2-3	TGTGCCAGCAGAGACCCTAGCGGGAGTAACCCAGATACGCAGTATTTT	CASRDPSGSNPDTQYF
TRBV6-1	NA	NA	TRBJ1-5	TGTGCCAGCAGTTCATTCGGAAGAGGACAGCCCCAGCATTTT	CASSSFGRGQPQHF
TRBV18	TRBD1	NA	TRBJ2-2	TGTGCCAGCTCGCACCGCCTAGAGGGGGCTGCGAACACCGGGGAGCTGTTTTTT	CASSHRLEGAANTGELFF
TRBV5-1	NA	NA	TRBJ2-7	TGCGCCAGCAGCTTGGACGGGTACGAGCAGTACTTC	CASSLDGYEQYF
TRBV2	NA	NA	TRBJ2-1	TGTGCCAGCTCATCTCCGGGTGAGCAGTTCTTC	CASSSPGEQFF
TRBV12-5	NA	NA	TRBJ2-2	TGTGCTAGTGGTTCCGAGCGTAACTACTCCACCGGGGAGCTGTTTTTT	CASGSERNYSTGELFF
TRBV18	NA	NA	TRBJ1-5	TGTGCCAGCTCACCGCCCACCTTGACGGGGTATAGCAATCAGCCCCAGCATTTT	CASSPPTLTGYSNQPQHF
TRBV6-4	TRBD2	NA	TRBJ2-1	TGTGCCAGCACTCCAACTAGCGGGGCCTACAATGAGCAGTTCTTC	CASTPTSGAYNEQFF
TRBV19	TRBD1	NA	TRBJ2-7	TGTGCCACCCAACCGGGACAGGGCTCCTACGAGCAGTACTTC	CATQPGQGSYEQYF
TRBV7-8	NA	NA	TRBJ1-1	TGTGCCAGCAGCATTAAGACAGGAGGGAACACTGAAGCTTTCTTT	CASSIKTGGNTEAFF
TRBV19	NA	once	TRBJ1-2	TGTGCCAGTAGTATAGAATGGACAGCGCCAGACCACTATGGCTACACCTTC	CASSIEWTAPDHYGYTF
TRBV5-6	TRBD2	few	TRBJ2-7	TGTGCCAGCAGCCCGAGGTGGACTAGAAAGCAGTACTTC	CASSPRWTRKQYF
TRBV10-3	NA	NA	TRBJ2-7	TGTGCCATCAGTGATAACAGGGCCCCCGAGCAGTACTTC	CAISDNRAPEQYF
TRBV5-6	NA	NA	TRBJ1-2	TGTGCCAGCAGCCGGACAGACAACTATGGCTACACCTTC	CASSRTDNYGYTF
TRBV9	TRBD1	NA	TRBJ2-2	TGTGCCAGCAGCGCCGGACAGGGGAGGGTAGCCGGGGAGCTGTTTTTT	CASSAGQGRVAGELFF
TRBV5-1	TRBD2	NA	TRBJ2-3	TGCGCCAGCAGCTTTCTAGCGGGAGAGAGACAAGGGACAGATACGCAGTATTTT	CASSFLAGERQGTDTQYF
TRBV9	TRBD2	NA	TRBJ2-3	TGTGCCAGCAGCGCGCGCGGGGGGGCTCCGGCAGATACGCAGTATTTT	CASSARGGAPADTQYF
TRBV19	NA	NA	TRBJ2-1	TGTGCCAGTAGTATCTCATCGCGCGTAGAGCAGTTCTTC	CASSISSRVEQFF
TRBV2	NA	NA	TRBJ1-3	TGTGCCAGCGGTTCAGGGACAATGAGCTCTGGAAACACCATATATTTT	CASGSGTMSSGNTIYF
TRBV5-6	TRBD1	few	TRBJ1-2	TGTGCCAGCAGCTTAGGAGGGGGCTCCGGGATAGTCTATGGCTACACCTTC	CASSLGGGSGIVYGYTF
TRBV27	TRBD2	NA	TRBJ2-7	TGTGCCAGCGGTAGCGGGACGAGCTACGAGCAGTACTTC	CASGSGTSYEQYF
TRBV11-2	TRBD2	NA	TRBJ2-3	TGTGCCAGCAGCTTTAGAGCGGGAGGGTGGAAAGCGCAGTATTTT	CASSFRAGGWKAQYF
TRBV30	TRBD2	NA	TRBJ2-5	TGTGCCTGCCTGATCTCTAGCGGGGTGCACTCCGCGCCCCAGTACTTC	CACLISSGVHSAPQYF
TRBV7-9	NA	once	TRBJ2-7	TGTGCCAGCAGTGAAGCGCTAGCGCCCTACGAGCAGTACTTC	CASSEALAPYEQYF
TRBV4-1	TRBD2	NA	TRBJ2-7	TGCGCCAGCAGCCAAGAGGGCGGGGGGCTCTACGAGCAGTACTTC	CASSQEGGGLYEQYF